The source of this T cell receptor (beta chain) is a study of identical twins (dated by TCRdb to 2015 to 2016). For the wider study: TCR alpha and beta repertoires from monozygotic twins, unrelated adults of various ages and cord blood were deep-sequenced to test whether fetal clonotypes persist. To rule out contamination, replicate twin experiments were performed at different times with different library preparation protocols. The study at large found these results: Compared with coincidental sharing between unrelated individuals, an excess of low generation-probability sequences was observed among out-of-frame TCR alpha sequences shared between twins. Abundant cord blood beta clonotypes had fewer insertions, young adult naive repertoires showed a similar but weaker trend, and memory repertoires showed no such trend. Conclusions relied on cross-sectional statistical analysis, since the same donors could not be followed over many years. A weaker excess of twin sharing was found in beta out-of-frame sequences because the signal-to-noise ratio was lowered by fewer shared sequences. Zero-insertion analyses could be partly confounded by invariant T cells such as MAIT and iNKT, though diverse VJ usage argued against such confounding for most clonotypes. In monozygotic twins, out-of-frame TCR alpha sharing was systematically underestimated by recombination models, although the models agreed with sharing between unrelated individuals.

Every donor in the study was a healthy Caucasian. The twin cohort comprised three pairs of female monozygotic twins, all aged about 18 to 29 years. Peripheral blood mononuclear cells were the source from which RNA for the TCR libraries was isolated. The library came from 5' RACE. Sequencer: Illumina HiSeq 2000. Template switching added a universal primer binding site, and the final cDNA carried a unique molecular identifier that allowed TCR cDNA molecules to be counted accurately. Specific primers in the conserved constant-segment region were used to synthesize first-strand cDNA for the TCR alpha and beta chains. To control for contamination, every cDNA library carried two barcodes: a SMART-Mk sample barcode plus Illumina barcodes. Two successive PCR steps introduced TruSeq adapter sequences along with Illumina sample barcodes. Sequencing of the TCR alpha and beta cDNA libraries was done on the Illumina HiSeq platform using custom primers. The published analysis was carried out like this. MiGEC processed the raw reads to extract unique molecular identifiers, while MiXCR was used to determine the CDR3 positions. Recombination models were inferred per individual with the repgenHMM and IGoR tools using an EM algorithm. The tcR package in R was used for shared clonotype analysis, with sharing normalized by the product of cloneset sizes. To study raw recombination without the effects of thymic and clonal selection, out-of-frame nonproductive sequences were analyzed. The raw public data were reprocessed by TCRdb itself: fastp quality trimming at Q25, MiXCR clonotype calling, in-frame beta chains only. Each CDR3 protein appears once, grouped with its most common genes and DNA. These V and J calls originate from TCRdb's pipeline instead of the authors' own analysis. The sample includes hundreds of thousands of distinct CDR3 sequences, with roughly 6.6% observed a single time. Together, the top ten hold roughly 1.6% of the sample.

This clonotype was seen ten or more times. Its target antigen remains unknown. The sample holds no much larger clone one base away, and base qualities are not on file. Trimmed from V: 4 bases; trimmed from J: 2 bases; junction bases lacking a gene match: 4. The CDR3 holds 15 amino acids from the cysteine to the phenylalanine. The retained sequence is limited to the CDR3, 45 bases, with the frame set at the first base. The germline V gene (reference sequence) specifies LGHDT as CDR1 and YNNKEL as CDR2. The sample was also linked to a second study, of yellow fever vaccine responses in identical twins. The second publication reports: The authors reported that the T cell response to vaccination in identical twins appeared partly convergent and partly personalized. Focusing on identical twins, the study followed the T cell clones that responded to the vaccine, and did so with precision.

The chain links TRBV3-1 with TRBJ2-7, and 11 junctional nucleotides match TRBD2. The sequence derives from a woman aged 18-29 years in good health. Material for sequencing was PBMCs. The bases are TGTGCCAGCAGCCTTCGACTAGCGGGAACCTACGAGCAGTACTTC. This gives the protein CASSLRLAGTYEQYF.